In its sample, the clone carrying this TCR beta chain was seen many times. Its antigen is not known. These data are taken from a study of T cells after posttransplantation cyclophosphamide. General observations from the study: Later post-transplant blood repertoires were often dominated by donor CD8+ memory clones. Blood and skin or GI T cell repertoires showed limited TRB overlap. Recipient CMV seropositivity and CMV reactivation strongly tracked TRB clonality.

In germline, CDR1 is SGHTA, CDR2 FQGNSA. CDR3 length equals 17 residues. Trimming pared 2 bases from V and 8 bases from J, leaving 22 bases between. Sequenced by immunoSEQ multiplex PCR; TCRdb stores in-frame clones only, minus some. This sample carries tens of thousands of clones, none of them present only once. The sequence was obtained from a man aged 35 to 55 in good health, CMV-negative, and a related stem cell transplant donor. The sequenced sample consisted of PBMCs. The rearrangement links TRBV7-2 to TRBJ1-5, with D unclear. For the CDR3, the DNA is TGTGCCAGCAGCTTAAGGTGCTTACGGCTAGTCTCTAAGCCCCAGCATTTT. Translated, it gives CASSLRCLRLVSKPQHF.